The entry that follows covers one T cell receptor beta chain sequence. The antigen remains unidentified. This specimen belongs to a study of cytomegalovirus exposure and HLA in healthy donors. Those who donated were healthy bone marrow donors. 60 Vbeta and 13 Jbeta primers were used in PCR. The repertoire was sequenced with immunoSEQ multiplex PCR; TCRdb's copy has only in-frame clones and lacks some. The table lists approximately 140,000 clones. Regarding the study as a whole: TCR association rates varied by HLA locus in a later analysis, with DRB1 highest and HLA-C lowest. According to an earlier analysis, most TCR beta V segments yielded productive rearrangements about 87% or about 30% of the time.

Sequenced sample: PBMCs. The TCR comes from a woman in her forties or fifties in good health and CMV-seronegative.

The CDR3 protein is CASSQAPQSGEQYF. Written as DNA, the CDR3 is TGTGCCAGCAGCCAAGCCCCCCAGTCGGGCGAGCAGTACTTC. The chain employs TRBV4-2 and TRBJ2-7; D is undetermined. The CDR3 extends over 14 amino acids. The V gene lost 1 base and the J gene lost 6 bases, with 13 bases spanning the gap. CDR1 is LGHNA, CDR2 YNFKEQ, per germline.